Below are 13 T cell receptor beta chains sequenced from a single sample in a study of blood T cell repertoires in COVID-19. Here immunoSEQ multiplex PCR was the method, and the copy in TCRdb shows in-frame clones only, minus some. Of tens of thousands of clones in the sample, roughly two thirds were seen once. Sequencing input: peripheral blood. The receptor source for this set is a woman in her 70s with acute or convalescent COVID-19.

The chain is built from TRBV10-3 and TRBJ1-2, with D possibly being TRBD1 (6 bases). V was shortened by 3 bases and J by 4 bases, with 18 bases between the two germline ends. The CDR3 has 16 amino acids. Germline V gene sequence: CDR1 ENHRY, CDR2 SYGVKD. The CDR3 bases are TGTGCCATCAGTGATCGTATTTGGGGGACACGCTATGGCTACACCTTC. This codes for CAISDRIWGTRYGYTF.

V gene TRBV7-6 combines with J gene TRBJ1-5; no definite D call. Germline loops: CDR1 SGHVS, CDR2 FNYEAQ. This CDR3 contains 13 residues. With 5 bases removed from V and 0 bases from J, the gap between germline ends came to 5 bases. The CDR3 sequence: CASSASSNQPQHF. The CDR3 bases are TGTGCCAGCAGCGCCAGTAGCAATCAGCCCCAGCATTTT.

This sequence joins TRBV4-1 and TRBJ2-5, with 8 nucleotides matching TRBD2. Looked up from germline, CDR1 is MGHRA and CDR2 is YSYEKL. Trimming at V came to 0 bases and at J to 2 bases, leaving 8 bases not matched to a gene. The CDR3 is 17 amino acids. In DNA form, the CDR3 reads TGCGCCAGCAGCCAAGAAGGTAGCGGGGTCCAACAAGAGACCCAGTACTTC. Residues: CASSQEGSGVQQETQYF.

CDR3 in amino acids: CASSQVSGQPQHF. The CDR3 DNA reads as TGTGCCAGCAGCCAGGTTAGCGGTCAGCCCCAGCATTTT. The chain links TRBV6-1 to TRBJ1-5; D call uncertain. The CDR3 totals 13 residues. V was shortened by 6 bases and J by 6 bases, with 12 bases between the two germline ends. The germline gives CDR1 MNHNS, CDR2 SASEGT.

This clone was found once. V gene TRBV3-1 (or the pseudogene TRBV3-2) combines with J gene TRBJ1-2, with D maybe TRBD1 (5 bases). This CDR3 is built from 13 residues. Trimming removed 5 bases at V and 8 bases at J, with 15 bases between. Germline CDR1 LGHDT, CDR2 YNNKEL (reference sequence). Here the CDR3 reads CASSEVGGDGYTF. In nucleotides, the CDR3 is TGTGCCAGCAGCGAGGTGGGGGGAGACGGCTACACCTTC.

J is TRBJ2-5 and V is TRBV19, with 10 bases identical to TRBD1. The germline V gene encodes CDR1 LNHDA and CDR2 SQIVND (reference sequence). The CDR3 covers 15 residues. The junction had 8 bases not matched to a gene; V was cut back by 5 bases and J by 5 bases. In DNA, the CDR3 is TGTGCCAGTAGTGTCGGGACAGGGGTAGCGGAGACCCAGTACTTC. This sequence encodes CASSVGTGVAETQYF.

The chain carries TRBV27 and TRBJ1-4; maybe TRBD1 (5 bases). The germline V gene has CDR1 MNHEY and CDR2 SMNVEV (reference sequence). CDR3 length: 15 residues. V shed 5 bases and J shed 5 bases, with 15 bases lying between them. In DNA form, the CDR3 reads TGTGCCAGCAGTCCCCCCGGGGGGGGGAATGAAAAACTGTTTTTT. It encodes CASSPPGGGNEKLFF. Full variable domain (rest looked up from reference TRBV27 and TRBJ1-4): EAQVTQNPRYLITVTGKKLTVTCSQNMNHEYMSWYRQDPGLGLRQIYYSMNVEVTDKGDVPEGYKVSRKEKRNFPLILESPSPNQTSLYFCASSPPGGGNEKLFFGSGTQLSVL.

The gene calls are TRBV6-1 and TRBJ1-1; D call uncertain. V was pared by 2 bases and J by 1 base, with 11 bases between. This CDR3 region has 15 residues. From germline, CDR1 is MNHNS and CDR2 SASEGT. CDR3 sequence: CASSELWEGNTEAFF. In DNA, the CDR3 is TGTGCCAGCAGTGAACTTTGGGAGGGGAACACTGAAGCTTTCTTT.

The chain uses TRBV30 and TRBJ1-2; D is possibly TRBD1 (6 bases). V shed 7 bases and J shed 5 bases, with 14 bases lying between them. Germline V lookup: CDR1 GTSNPN, CDR2 SVGIG (reference sequence). This CDR3 is 12 amino acids long. The DNA for the CDR3 is TGTGCCTCCTCAGGGGTTGGGTATGGCTACACCTTC. Protein product: CASSGVGYGYTF.

The DNA for the CDR3 is TGTGCCAGCAGTTACGCGACTAGCGGGAGGACCAGCTCCTACGAGCAGTACTTC. This gives the protein CASSYATSGRTSSYEQYF. The rearrangement uses TRBV6-7 and TRBJ2-7, with 13 positions matching TRBD2. TRBV6-7 is an ORF; its function is uncertain. The junction had 7 bases not matched to a gene; V was cut back by 2 bases and J by 0 bases. This CDR3 is 18 amino acids long.

The rearrangement links TRBV18 to TRBJ2-1; D might be TRBD2 (6 bases). With 5 bases removed from V and 8 bases from J, the gap between germline ends came to 13 bases. Germline V gene data show CDR1 as KGHSH and CDR2 as LQKENI. This CDR3 is built from 13 residues. The CDR3 bases are TGTGCCAGCTCAGGTGGGGGGTACGATGAGCAGTTCTTC. Its protein is CASSGGGYDEQFF.

The CDR3 sequence is CSVREPYEQYF. CDR3 sequence (DNA): TGCAGTGTGAGGGAACCCTACGAGCAGTACTTC. The chain couples TRBV20-1 to TRBJ2-7; a possible D gene is TRBD2 (5 bases). Germline CDR1 is DFQATT and CDR2 is SNEGSKA (reference sequence). This CDR3 has 11 amino acids. Trimming left V 7 bases short and J 2 bases short, with 9 bases between.

The chain combines TRBV27 with TRBJ2-3; D unresolved. The CDR3 has 16 residues. Trimming shortened V by 5 bases and J by 0 bases, and 15 bases separated the two germline ends. Germline V gene data show CDR1 as MNHEY and CDR2 as SMNVEV (reference sequence). CDR3: CASSPIRARSTDTQYF. The CDR3 nucleotides read TGTGCCAGCAGTCCCATTCGAGCGCGGAGCACAGATACGCAGTATTTT.